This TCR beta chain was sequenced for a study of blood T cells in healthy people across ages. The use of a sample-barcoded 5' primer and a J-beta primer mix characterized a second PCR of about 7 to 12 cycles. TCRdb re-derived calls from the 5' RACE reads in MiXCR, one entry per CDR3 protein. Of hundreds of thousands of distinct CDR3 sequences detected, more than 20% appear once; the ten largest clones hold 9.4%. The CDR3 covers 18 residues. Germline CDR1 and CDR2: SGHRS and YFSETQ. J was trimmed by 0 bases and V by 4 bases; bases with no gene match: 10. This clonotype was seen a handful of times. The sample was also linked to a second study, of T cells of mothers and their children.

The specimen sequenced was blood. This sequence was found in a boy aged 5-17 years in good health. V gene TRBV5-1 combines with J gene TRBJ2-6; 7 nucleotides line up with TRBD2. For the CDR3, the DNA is TGCGCCAGCAGCCCCCTGAGCGGGACTTACTCTGGGGCCAACGTCCTGACTTTC. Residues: CASSPLSGTYSGANVLTF.